This T cell receptor (beta chain) appears in the sequencing data of a study of cytomegalovirus exposure and HLA in healthy donors. Repertoires were generated with immunoSEQ multiplex PCR, while TCRdb's copy carries only in-frame clones and drops some. In the table there are 80,000 to 95,000 clones, 95% to 97% of which are singletons. Concerning this clone itself: Its specificity is not known.

Whole-study results and caveats: Confirmation in vitro established that a few CMV-associated chains were specific for CMV antigens. Rarity marked most TCR sequences, yet some public TCRs occurred in many donors.

The sequenced sample consisted of PBMCs. The receptor comes from a woman under 30 in good health and CMV-seronegative.

In DNA form, the CDR3 reads TGTGCCAGTAGTATAGATCGGGGGGATGAGCAGTTCTTC. Translation: CASSIDRGDEQFF. This chain connects TRBV19 to TRBJ2-1; TRBD2 agrees at 7 bases. Germline-derived CDR1 and CDR2 are LNHDA and SQIVND (reference sequence). V trimming: 0 bases; J trimming: 8 bases; junction bases outside the gene matches: 1. The CDR3 loop spans 13 amino acids.